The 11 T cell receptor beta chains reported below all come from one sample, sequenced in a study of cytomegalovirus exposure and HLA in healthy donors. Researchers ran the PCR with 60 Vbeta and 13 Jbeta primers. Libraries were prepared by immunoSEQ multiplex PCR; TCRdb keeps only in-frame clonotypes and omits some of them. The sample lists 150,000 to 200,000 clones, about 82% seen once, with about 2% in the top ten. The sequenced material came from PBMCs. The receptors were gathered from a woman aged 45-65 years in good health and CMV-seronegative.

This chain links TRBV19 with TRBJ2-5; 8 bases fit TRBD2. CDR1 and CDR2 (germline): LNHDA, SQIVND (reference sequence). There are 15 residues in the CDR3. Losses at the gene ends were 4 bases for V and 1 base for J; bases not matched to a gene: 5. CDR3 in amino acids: CASSKAGGSQETQYF. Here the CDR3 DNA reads TGTGCCAGTAGTAAGGCGGGAGGCAGCCAAGAGACCCAGTACTTC. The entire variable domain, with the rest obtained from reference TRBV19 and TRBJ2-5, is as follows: DGGITQSPKYLFRKEGQNVTLSCEQNLNHDAMYWYRQDPGQGLRLIYYSQIVNDFQKGDIAEGYSVSREKKESFPLTVTSAQKNPTAFYLCASSKAGGSQETQYFGPGTRLLVL.

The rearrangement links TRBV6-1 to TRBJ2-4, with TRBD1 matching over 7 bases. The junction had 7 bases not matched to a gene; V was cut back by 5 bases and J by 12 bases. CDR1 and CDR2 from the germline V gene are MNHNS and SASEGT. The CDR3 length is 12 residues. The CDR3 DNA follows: TGTGCCAGCAGTCGACAGGGAGAAGCTCAGTACTTC. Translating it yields CASSRQGEAQYF.

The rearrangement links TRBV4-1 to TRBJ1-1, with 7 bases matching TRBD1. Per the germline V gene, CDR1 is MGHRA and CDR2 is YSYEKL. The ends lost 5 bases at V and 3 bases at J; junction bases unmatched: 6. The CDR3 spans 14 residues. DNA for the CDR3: TGCGCCAGCAGCGTTCTCCAGGGGGACACTGAAGCTTTCTTT. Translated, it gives CASSVLQGDTEAFF.

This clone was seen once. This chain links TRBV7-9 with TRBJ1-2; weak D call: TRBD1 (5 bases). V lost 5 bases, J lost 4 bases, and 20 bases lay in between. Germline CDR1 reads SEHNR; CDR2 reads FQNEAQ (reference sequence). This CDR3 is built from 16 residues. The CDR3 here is CASSPPGREAFYGYTF. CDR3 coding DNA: TGTGCCAGCAGCCCCCCAGGCAGGGAGGCTTTCTATGGCTACACCTTC.

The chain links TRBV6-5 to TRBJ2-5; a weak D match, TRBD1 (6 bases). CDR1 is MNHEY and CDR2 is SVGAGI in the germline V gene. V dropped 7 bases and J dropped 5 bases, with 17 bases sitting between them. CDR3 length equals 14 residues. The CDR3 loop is CASTSLRGWETQYF. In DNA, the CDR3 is TGTGCCAGCACCTCGCTCAGGGGTTGGGAGACCCAGTACTTC.

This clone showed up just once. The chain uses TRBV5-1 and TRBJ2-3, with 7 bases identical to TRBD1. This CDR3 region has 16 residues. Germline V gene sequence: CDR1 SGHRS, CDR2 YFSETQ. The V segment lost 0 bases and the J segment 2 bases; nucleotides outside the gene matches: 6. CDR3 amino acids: CASSLGTGTATDTQYF. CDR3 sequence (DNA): TGCGCCAGCAGCTTGGGGACCGGGACAGCCACAGATACGCAGTATTTT. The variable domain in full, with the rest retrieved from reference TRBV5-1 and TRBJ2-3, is KAGVTQTPRYLIKTRGQQVTLSCSPISGHRSVSWYQQTPGQGLQFLFEYFSETQRNKGNFPGRFSGRQFSNSRSEMNVSTLELGDSALYLCASSLGTGTATDTQYFGPGTRLTVL.

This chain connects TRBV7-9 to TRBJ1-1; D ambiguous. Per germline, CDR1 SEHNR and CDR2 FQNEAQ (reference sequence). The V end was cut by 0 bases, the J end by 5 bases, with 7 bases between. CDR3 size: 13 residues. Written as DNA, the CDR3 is TGTGCCAGCAGCTTAGCGCGGGTGACTGAAGCTTTCTTT. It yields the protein CASSLARVTEAFF.

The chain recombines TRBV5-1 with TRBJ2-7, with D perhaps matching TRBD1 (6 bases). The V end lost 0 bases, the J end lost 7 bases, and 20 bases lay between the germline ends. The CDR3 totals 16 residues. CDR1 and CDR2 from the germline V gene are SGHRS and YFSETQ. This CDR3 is CASSLGRLQGSGEQYF. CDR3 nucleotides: TGCGCCAGCAGCTTGGGCCGCCTTCAGGGGTCTGGGGAGCAGTACTTC.

The CDR3 DNA reads TGTGCCAGCACCCCCGGGACTAGAAATGAGCAGTTCTTC. Encoded protein: CASTPGTRNEQFF. The V gene is TRBV7-8, the J gene TRBJ2-1, with 8 positions matching TRBD2. In germline, CDR1 is SGHVS, CDR2 FQNEAQ. The J segment lost 7 bases and the V segment lost 7 bases, leaving 6 bases of the junction unmatched. This CDR3 contains 13 residues. The variable domain in full, with the rest retrieved from reference TRBV7-8 and TRBJ2-1, is GAGVSQSPRYKVAKRGQDVALRCDPISGHVSLFWYQQALGQGPEFLTYFQNEAQLDKSGLPSDRFFAERPEGSVSTLKIQRTQQEDSAVYLCASTPGTRNEQFFGPGTRLTVL.

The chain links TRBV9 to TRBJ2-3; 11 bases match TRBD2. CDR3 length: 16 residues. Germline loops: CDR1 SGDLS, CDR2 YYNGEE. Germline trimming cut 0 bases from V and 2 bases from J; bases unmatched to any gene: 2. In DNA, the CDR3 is TGTGCCAGCAGCGTAGTGGGACTAGCGGACACAGATACGCAGTATTTT. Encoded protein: CASSVVGLADTDTQYF.

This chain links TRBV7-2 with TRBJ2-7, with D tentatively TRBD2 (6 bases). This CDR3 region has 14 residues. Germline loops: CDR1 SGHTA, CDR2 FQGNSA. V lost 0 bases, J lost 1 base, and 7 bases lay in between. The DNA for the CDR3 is TGTGCCAGCAGCTTAGCACTAGCTTCCTACGAGCAGTACTTC. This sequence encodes CASSLALASYEQYF.